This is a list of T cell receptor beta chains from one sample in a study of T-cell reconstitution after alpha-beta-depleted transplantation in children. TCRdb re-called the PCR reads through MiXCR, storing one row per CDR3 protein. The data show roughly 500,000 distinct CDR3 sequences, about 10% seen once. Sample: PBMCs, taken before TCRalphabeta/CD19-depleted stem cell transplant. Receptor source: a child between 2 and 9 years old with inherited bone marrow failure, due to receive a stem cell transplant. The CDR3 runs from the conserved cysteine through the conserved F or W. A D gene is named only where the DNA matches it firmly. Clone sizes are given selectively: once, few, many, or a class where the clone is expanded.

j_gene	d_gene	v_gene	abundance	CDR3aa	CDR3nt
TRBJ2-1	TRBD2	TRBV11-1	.	CASSSPRDGGTSGRALVWFF	TGTGCCAGCAGCTCCCCCCGGGACGGAGGGACTAGCGGGAGGGCCTTGGTCTGGTTCTTC
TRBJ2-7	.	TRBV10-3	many	CAISPLGGGNEQYF	TGTGCCATCAGTCCTTTAGGGGGAGGGAACGAGCAGTACTTC
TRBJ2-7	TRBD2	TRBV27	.	CASSFRTRLIYEQYF	TGTGCCAGCAGTTTCCGGACTAGGCTTATCTACGAGCAGTACTTC
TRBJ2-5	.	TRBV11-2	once	CASSLPPQETQYF	TGTGCCAGCAGCTTACCCCCGCAAGAGACCCAGTACTTC
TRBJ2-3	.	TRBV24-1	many	CATSDRNTDTQYF	TGTGCCACCAGTGACCGAAACACAGATACGCAGTATTTT
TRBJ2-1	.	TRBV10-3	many	CAISGRQYNEQFF	TGTGCCATCAGTGGACGACAGTACAATGAGCAGTTCTTC
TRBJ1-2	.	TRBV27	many	CASSFTGSPIPYGYTF	TGTGCCAGCAGTTTCACAGGGTCCCCGATACCCTATGGCTACACCTTC
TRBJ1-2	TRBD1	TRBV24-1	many	CAKVDRDSTYGYTF	TGTGCCAAAGTAGACCGGGACAGCACCTATGGCTACACCTTC
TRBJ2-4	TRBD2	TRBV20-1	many	CSAGTSGGRRGGKNIQYF	TGCAGTGCTGGGACTAGCGGAGGGAGGCGGGGAGGCAAAAACATTCAGTACTTC
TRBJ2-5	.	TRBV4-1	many	CASSQLASDQETQYF	TGCGCCAGCAGCCAGCTTGCGAGCGACCAAGAGACCCAGTACTTC
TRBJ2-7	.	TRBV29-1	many	CSVVHRIRDEQYF	TGCAGCGTTGTTCACAGGATTAGGGACGAGCAGTACTTC
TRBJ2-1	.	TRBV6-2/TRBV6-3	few	CASSYKGVILGFNEQFF	TGTGCCAGCAGTTACAAGGGGGTTATACTGGGATTTAATGAGCAGTTCTTC
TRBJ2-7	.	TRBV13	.	CASGLGLSYEQYF	TGTGCCAGCGGCTTGGGGCTAAGCTACGAGCAGTACTTC
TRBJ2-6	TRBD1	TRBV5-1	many	CASSPQGARGANVLTF	TGCGCCAGCAGCCCTCAGGGGGCGCGGGGGGCCAACGTCCTGACTTTC
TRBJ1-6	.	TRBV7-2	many	CASSFVSRSPLHF	TGTGCCAGCAGCTTTGTATCTCGGTCACCCCTCCACTTT
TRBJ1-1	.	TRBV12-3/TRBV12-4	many	CASSFFGRYLEAFF	TGTGCCAGCAGTTTTTTCGGCAGGTACCTCGAAGCTTTCTTT
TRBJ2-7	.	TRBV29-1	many	CSVEGSSYEQYF	TGCAGCGTTGAAGGGAGCTCCTACGAGCAGTACTTC
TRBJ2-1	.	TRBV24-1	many	CATSDPGVSYNEQFF	TGTGCCACCAGTGATCCTGGCGTCTCCTACAATGAGCAGTTCTTC
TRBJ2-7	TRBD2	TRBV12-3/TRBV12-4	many	CASRSGLAGRSYEQYF	TGTGCCAGCAGAAGCGGACTAGCGGGCCGTTCCTACGAGCAGTACTTC
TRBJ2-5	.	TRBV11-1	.	CASSDPVGAGNPQETQYF	TGTGCCAGCAGCGACCCGGTGGGGGCGGGCAACCCCCAAGAGACCCAGTACTTC
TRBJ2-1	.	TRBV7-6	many	CASSLPEGPTYNEQFF	TGTGCCAGCAGCTTACCCGAAGGACCGACCTACAATGAGCAGTTCTTC
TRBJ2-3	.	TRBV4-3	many	CASSQDVIRDTQYF	TGCGCCAGCAGCCAAGATGTCATCCGGGATACGCAGTATTTT
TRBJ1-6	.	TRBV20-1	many	CSARESGHTASPLHF	TGCAGTGCTAGAGAATCAGGGCACACAGCTTCACCCCTCCACTTT
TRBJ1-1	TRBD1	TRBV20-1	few	CSARTGAGTEAFF	TGCAGTGCAAGGACAGGGGCGGGGACTGAAGCTTTCTTT
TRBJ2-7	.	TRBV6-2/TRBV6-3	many	CASSYSRIVRADEQYF	TGTGCCAGCAGTTACTCGAGGATAGTCCGGGCGGACGAGCAGTACTTC
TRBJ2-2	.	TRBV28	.	CASSRSRPNTGELFF	TGTGCCAGCAGTCGGAGTCGGCCCAACACCGGGGAGCTGTTTTTT
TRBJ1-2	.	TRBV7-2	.	CASSWGFNYGYTF	TGTGCCAGCAGCTGGGGGTTTAACTATGGCTACACCTTC
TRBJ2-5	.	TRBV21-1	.	CASSKVHRGETQYF	TGTGCCAGCAGCAAGGTTCATAGAGGAGAGACCCAGTACTTC
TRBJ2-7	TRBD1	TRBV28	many	CASSRTGLTYEQYF	TGTGCCAGCAGCCGGACAGGGTTAACCTACGAGCAGTACTTC
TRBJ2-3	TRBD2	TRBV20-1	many	CSAKWASGDTQYF	TGCAGTGCTAAGTGGGCTAGCGGAGATACGCAGTATTTT
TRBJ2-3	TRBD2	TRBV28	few	CATSLRTSADTQYF	TGTGCCACCTCTCTACGGACTAGCGCAGATACGCAGTATTTT
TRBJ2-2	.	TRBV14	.	CASSQLGLTGELFF	TGTGCCAGCAGCCAACTGGGGCTTACCGGGGAGCTGTTTTTT
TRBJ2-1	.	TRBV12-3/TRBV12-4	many	CASSLGGRSEQFF	TGTGCCAGCAGTTTGGGGGGTAGGAGTGAGCAGTTCTTC
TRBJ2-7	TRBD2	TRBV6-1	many	CASSTRTSGREREQYF	TGTGCCAGCAGTACCAGGACTAGCGGGAGGGAACGCGAGCAGTACTTC
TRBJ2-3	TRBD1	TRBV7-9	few	CASSLTGSLADTQYF	TGTGCCAGCAGCTTGACAGGGAGTCTCGCAGATACGCAGTATTTT
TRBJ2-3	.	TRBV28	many	CASSQLESITQYF	TGTGCCAGCAGCCAACTAGAGAGTATAACGCAGTATTTT
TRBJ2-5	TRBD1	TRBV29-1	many	CSGGGQGGETQYF	TGCAGCGGGGGGGGACAGGGGGGAGAGACCCAGTACTTC
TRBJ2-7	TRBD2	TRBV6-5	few	CASSYGTSGRRSFYEQYF	TGTGCCAGCAGCTACGGGACTAGCGGGAGAAGGTCTTTTTACGAGCAGTACTTC
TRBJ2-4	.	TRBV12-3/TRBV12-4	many	CASSFGTVQNIQYF	TGTGCCAGCAGTTTTGGTACAGTCCAAAACATTCAGTACTTC
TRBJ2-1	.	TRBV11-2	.	CASSLALYSYNEQFF	TGTGCCAGCAGCTTAGCACTTTACTCCTACAATGAGCAGTTCTTC
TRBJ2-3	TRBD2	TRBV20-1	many	CSASRPGLADTDTQYF	TGCAGTGCTAGCCGTCCCGGACTAGCGGACACAGATACGCAGTATTTT